This is a list of T cell receptor beta chains from one sample in a study of blood T cell repertoires in COVID-19. Assay: immunoSEQ multiplex PCR; the TCRdb copy retains only in-frame clones and omits some. The data contain some 160,000 clones, approximately 80% of them singletons. Sequencing was performed on peripheral blood. Receptors originate from a human donor in a cohort sampled during active COVID-19. CDR3s include the opening cysteine and the closing phenylalanine or tryptophan. Each record gives: CDR3 protein, CDR3 DNA, J gene, V gene, D gene, clone size. A D gene is named only where the DNA matches it firmly. For some rows the clone size is stated as once, few or many, or as a class when expanded; others skip it.

CDR3aa: CASSTRSYEQYF; CDR3nt: TGTGCCAGTAGTACCCGGAGTTACGAGCAGTACTTC; j_gene: TRBJ2-7; v_gene: TRBV19; d_gene: -; abundance: -
CDR3aa: CASTGGRGRDGYTF; CDR3nt: TGCGCCAGCACCGGCGGCAGGGGGCGAGATGGCTACACCTTC; j_gene: TRBJ1-2; v_gene: TRBV10-1; d_gene: TRBD1; abundance: once
CDR3aa: CASSWGQGLTPLHF; CDR3nt: TGTGCCAGCAGCTGGGGACAGGGGTTAACACCCCTCCACTTT; j_gene: TRBJ1-6; v_gene: TRBV7-9; d_gene: TRBD1; abundance: once
CDR3aa: CASSVGDNYEQYF; CDR3nt: TGTGCCAGCAGCGTAGGGGACAACTACGAGCAGTACTTC; j_gene: TRBJ2-7; v_gene: TRBV9; d_gene: -; abundance: -
CDR3aa: CASRIEVIGEQYF; CDR3nt: TGTGCCAGCAGAATCGAGGTCATCGGAGAGCAGTACTTC; j_gene: TRBJ2-7; v_gene: TRBV5-4; d_gene: -; abundance: -
CDR3aa: CASSSGFLGNEKLFF; CDR3nt: TGTGCCAGCAGTTCGGGGTTTTTGGGGAATGAAAAACTGTTTTTT; j_gene: TRBJ1-4; v_gene: TRBV2; d_gene: -; abundance: -
CDR3aa: CASSHYRAQGAAMGQYF; CDR3nt: TGTGCCAGCAGCCACTACCGGGCACAGGGGGCGGCGATGGGGCAGTACTTC; j_gene: TRBJ2-7; v_gene: TRBV14; d_gene: TRBD1; abundance: -
CDR3aa: CATSALAGEQYF; CDR3nt: TGTGCCACCAGTGCCCTAGCGGGCGAGCAGTACTTC; j_gene: TRBJ2-7; v_gene: TRBV24-1; d_gene: TRBD2; abundance: -
CDR3aa: CASSPSMLGGGNTIYF; CDR3nt: TGTGCCAGCAGTCCCTCCATGTTGGGAGGTGGAAACACCATATATTTT; j_gene: TRBJ1-3; v_gene: TRBV27; d_gene: -; abundance: -
CDR3aa: CSVEGPSGATDTQYF; CDR3nt: TGCAGCGTTGAAGGGCCTAGCGGGGCTACAGATACGCAGTATTTT; j_gene: TRBJ2-3; v_gene: TRBV29-1; d_gene: TRBD2; abundance: -
CDR3aa: CASSFAPNTEAFF; CDR3nt: TGTGCCAGCAGCTTTGCGCCGAACACTGAAGCTTTCTTT; j_gene: TRBJ1-1; v_gene: TRBV7-2; d_gene: -; abundance: once
CDR3aa: CASSDPRQGTTYEQYF; CDR3nt: TGTGCCAGCAGTGACCCCAGACAGGGTACAACCTACGAGCAGTACTTC; j_gene: TRBJ2-7; v_gene: TRBV6-1; d_gene: TRBD1; abundance: -
CDR3aa: CASRTSGGYEQYF; CDR3nt: TGTGCCAGCCGGACTAGCGGGGGCTACGAGCAGTACTTC; j_gene: TRBJ2-7; v_gene: TRBV6-5; d_gene: TRBD2; abundance: -
CDR3aa: CAISSADRGNEQYF; CDR3nt: TGTGCCATCAGCAGCGCGGACAGGGGCAACGAGCAGTACTTC; j_gene: TRBJ2-7; v_gene: TRBV10-3; d_gene: TRBD1; abundance: -
CDR3aa: CASSLVGTSGMTYEQYF; CDR3nt: TGTGCCAGCAGCTTAGTCGGGACTAGCGGGATGACCTACGAGCAGTACTTC; j_gene: TRBJ2-7; v_gene: TRBV7-2; d_gene: TRBD2; abundance: -
CDR3aa: CASSQPPPDTYEQYF; CDR3nt: TGCGCCAGCAGTCAACCCCCCCCGGACACCTACGAGCAGTACTTC; j_gene: TRBJ2-7; v_gene: TRBV23-1; d_gene: -; abundance: once
CDR3aa: CASSLIAGTEAFF; CDR3nt: TGTGCCAGCAGCTTAATCGCGGGGACTGAAGCTTTCTTT; j_gene: TRBJ1-1; v_gene: TRBV7-3; d_gene: -; abundance: few
CDR3aa: CASRASTNEKLFF; CDR3nt: TGCGCCAGCAGGGCATCAACTAATGAAAAACTGTTTTTT; j_gene: TRBJ1-4; v_gene: TRBV5-1; d_gene: -; abundance: -
CDR3aa: CASSPRTGGAYNEQFF; CDR3nt: TGTGCCAGCAGCCCGCGGACAGGGGGCGCCTACAATGAGCAGTTCTTC; j_gene: TRBJ2-1; v_gene: TRBV7-3; d_gene: TRBD1; abundance: -
CDR3aa: CASKAGSSYEQYF; CDR3nt: TGCGCCAGCAAGGCCGGGAGCTCCTACGAGCAGTACTTC; j_gene: TRBJ2-7; v_gene: TRBV5-1; d_gene: -; abundance: -
CDR3aa: CSATPEETQYF; CDR3nt: TGCAGTGCCACTCCTGAGGAGACCCAGTACTTC; j_gene: TRBJ2-5; v_gene: TRBV20-1; d_gene: -; abundance: -
CDR3aa: CASSESEGVEQFF; CDR3nt: TGCGCCAGCAGTGAGTCAGAAGGGGTCGAGCAGTTCTTC; j_gene: TRBJ2-1; v_gene: TRBV10-1; d_gene: -; abundance: -
CDR3aa: CATSETSGHEQYF; CDR3nt: TGTGCCACCAGTGAGACTAGCGGTCACGAGCAGTACTTC; j_gene: TRBJ2-7; v_gene: TRBV24-1; d_gene: TRBD2; abundance: -
CDR3aa: CASSLDPDSGRAYNEQFF; CDR3nt: TGTGCCAGCAGCTTAGACCCCGATAGCGGGAGGGCCTACAATGAGCAGTTCTTC; j_gene: TRBJ2-1; v_gene: TRBV11-2; d_gene: TRBD2; abundance: -
CDR3aa: CASSAVLAASDEQYF; CDR3nt: TGTGCCAGCAGTGCCGTCCTAGCTGCCTCGGACGAGCAGTACTTC; j_gene: TRBJ2-7; v_gene: TRBV6-2/TRBV6-3; d_gene: -; abundance: -
CDR3aa: CASSPTNRVRPSGANVLTF; CDR3nt: TGTGCCAGCAGTCCCACAAACAGGGTACGTCCCTCTGGGGCCAACGTCCTGACTTTC; j_gene: TRBJ2-6; v_gene: TRBV27; d_gene: -; abundance: -